These 10 T cell receptor beta chains were all obtained from the same sample, sequenced in a study of human CD8 memory T cell subsets. Making the TCR beta libraries relied on UMI-labeled 5' RACE. TCRdb reprocessed the 5' RACE reads and reports one entry per CDR3 protein, with no DNA. With 15,000 or so distinct CDR3 sequences in the sample, the ten largest clones hold 5% to 6.5%. Sequenced sample: CD8+ stem-like memory T cells (TSCM and TCM) sorted from PBMCs. Subset indicated: stem-like memory CD8 T cells (TSTEM), CCR7+ PD-1- TIGIT-. The source of these receptors is a human donor in good health.

CDR3 sequence: CASSLGQFVTEAFF. This chain links TRBV2 with TRBJ1-1. CDR1 and CDR2 (germline): SNHLY, FYNNEI. This CDR3 spans 14 amino acids.

CDR3 sequence reads: CASRASGNSPLHF. This rearrangement joins TRBV10-1 to TRBJ1-6. From germline, CDR1 is WNHNN and CDR2 SYGVQD (reference sequence). The CDR3 extends over 13 amino acids.

The chain combines TRBV19 with TRBJ1-5. This CDR3 has 16 amino acids. The V gene's germline CDR1 is LNHDA and CDR2 SQIVND (reference sequence). This CDR3 reads CASSIEVIRDNQPQHF.

CDR3 in amino acids: CASSAADTEAFF. The chain joins TRBV25-1 to TRBJ1-1. The CDR3 has 12 amino acids. The germline gives CDR1 MGHDK, CDR2 SYGVNS.

The chain employs TRBV19 and TRBJ2-7; lacking DNA, the TRBD1 call made by TCRdb goes unchecked. The CDR3 extends over 16 amino acids. Germline lookup yields CDR1 LNHDA and CDR2 SQIVND (reference sequence). The CDR3 here is CASSMLQHQGYYEQYF.

The rearrangement uses TRBV6-6 and TRBJ2-5. From germline, CDR1 is MNHNY and CDR2 SVGAGI (reference sequence). The CDR3 covers 13 residues. CDR3 region: CASSSVLGETQYF.

The chain links TRBV14 to TRBJ2-5; there is no DNA to check the TCRdb D call of TRBD2. Germline assignment: CDR1 SGHDN and CDR2 FVKESK. The CDR3 is 15 amino acids. The CDR3 spells CASSFQATSDETQYF.

This chain connects TRBV19 to TRBJ1-5; without DNA, the TCRdb call of TRBD1 cannot be checked. This CDR3 contains 16 residues. Germline assignment: CDR1 LNHDA and CDR2 SQIVND (reference sequence). The CDR3 loop reads CASSLLGAGVNQPQHF. Looking up the rest from reference TRBV19 and TRBJ1-5 gives the full variable domain: DGGITQSPKYLFRKEGQNVTLSCEQNLNHDAMYWYRQDPGQGLRLIYYSQIVNDFQKGDIAEGYSVSREKKESFPLTVTSAQKNPTAFYLCASSLLGAGVNQPQHFGDGTRLSIL.

The V call is TRBV27, the J call TRBJ1-4. The CDR3 contains 13 residues. Germline V gene lookup returns CDR1 MNHEY and CDR2 SMNVEV (reference sequence). The chain's CDR3 is CASTNPGFEKLFF.

The chain carries TRBV14 and TRBJ1-2. This CDR3 comprises 12 residues. CDR1 and CDR2 (germline): SGHDN, FVKESK. The CDR3 here is CASSQDTYGYTF.